This is a list of T cell receptor beta chains from one sample in a study of T cells expressing NK-cell markers. Following a re-call of the 5' RACE reads, TCRdb has one entry per CDR3 protein and lacks DNA. This repertoire includes approximately 550,000 distinct CDR3 sequences. Sequencing was performed on blood T cells: a sorted CD56 or NKG2C T cell subset, CD4+ or CD8+ T cells, or bulk PBMC T cells (not recorded which). The receptors originated from a man aged 18 to 29 in good health. The CDR3 runs from the conserved cysteine through the conserved F or W. Each record gives: CDR3 length, V gene, J gene, CDR3 protein.

>14|TRBV4-3|TRBJ1-2
CASSQEQGPYGYTF
>15|TRBV5-1|TRBJ2-2
CASSRFAGHTGELFF
>14|TRBV12-3/TRBV12-4|TRBJ1-2
CASSDYKTGVGYTF
>17|TRBV13|TRBJ1-1
CASSPNGDRVFETEAFF
>14|TRBV11-3|TRBJ1-5
CASSLPRSNQPQHF
>14|TRBV2|TRBJ1-4
CASRAELGREKLFF
>16|TRBV29-1|TRBJ2-2
CSVVGNSGLAGGELFF
>15|TRBV28|TRBJ2-7
CASSLWDTVAYEQYF
>14|TRBV5-1|TRBJ1-1
CASSLVGPEGEAFF
>15|TRBV12-3/TRBV12-4|TRBJ2-3
CASITGGSGKDTQYF
>17|TRBV7-8|TRBJ2-7
CASSLTSGRGFQYEQYF
>13|TRBV12-3/TRBV12-4|TRBJ2-2
CASSLTQGGELFF
>12|TRBV20-1|TRBJ2-5
CSAPEIPGTQYF
>14|TRBV9|TRBJ2-1
CASSVIAGNNEQFF
>14|TRBV12-3/TRBV12-4|TRBJ1-2
CASSGTVQNYGYTF
>14|TRBV7-6|TRBJ2-2
CASSLRPGPGELFF
>16|TRBV10-3|TRBJ2-1
CAISPGSAGYYNEQFF
>14|TRBV6-2/TRBV6-3|TRBJ1-5
CASSYSSLGATEHF
>12|TRBV5-1|TRBJ1-1
CASSLEGREAFF
>14|TRBV25-1|TRBJ2-7
CASKGLAGVHEQYF
>15|TRBV24-1|TRBJ2-2
CATSRDSILGGELFF
>18|TRBV7-6|TRBJ2-1
CASSLEGRRAGEYNEQFF
>16|TRBV9|TRBJ2-7
CASSEPRDRDDAEQYF
>13|TRBV7-6|TRBJ2-7
CASSAGSIYEQYF
>21|TRBV11-2|TRBJ2-1
CASSFLDRGLVGGGPYNEQFF
>12|TRBV27|TRBJ1-2
CASSDRYYGYTF
>18|TRBV18|TRBJ2-6
CASSPIQPLSSGANVLTF
>11|TRBV15|TRBJ2-2
CATNVLGELFF
>17|TRBV5-1|TRBJ2-2
CASSRPPGQGNTGELFF
>16|TRBV7-6|TRBJ1-5
CASSLEFSGGNQPQHF
>15|TRBV20-1|TRBJ1-5
CSARPTGSYNQPQHF
>15|TRBV10-3|TRBJ2-3
CAISGFSGNSDTQYF
>13|TRBV6-2/TRBV6-3|TRBJ2-2
CASRATGGGELFF
>15|TRBV4-1|TRBJ2-4
CASSHDGGKRNIQYF
>15|TRBV27|TRBJ2-5
CASSPRRTGRETQYF
>15|TRBV6-5|TRBJ1-2
CASSSGRDAYYGYTF
>15|TRBV27|TRBJ1-5
CASSSGQGTYQPQHF
>16|TRBV4-3|TRBJ2-1
CASSQRSRDSYNEQFF
>13|TRBV2|TRBJ2-7
CASSDRQTYEQYF
>14|TRBV6-1|TRBJ1-1
CASTHGQGVGQAFF
>13|TRBV11-3|TRBJ2-5
CASSPLAGETQYF
>12|TRBV7-9|TRBJ2-1
CASSLEISKQFF